These T cell receptor beta chains were read from a single sample in a study of shared T cell receptors in the human thymus. This table comes from immunoSEQ multiplex PCR, and its TCRdb copy is limited to in-frame clones, with some not included. The data hold some 700,000 clones, with approximately 85% observed a single time. These data were likewise used in another study, on human thymus T cells.

Sequenced material: thymocytes. The receptors come from a girl under two years old with a congenital heart defect. Both conserved end residues are part of each CDR3. Each record gives: V gene, J gene, clone size, D gene, CDR3 DNA, CDR3 protein. A D gene is named only where the DNA matches it firmly. Rows give clone size only sometimes, using once, few, many, or a class for an expanded clone.

>TRBV7-3|TRBJ1-2|.|TRBD1
TGTGCCAGCAGCTTAAGGGCAGGGGGCGCATTCGGCTACACCTTC
CASSLRAGGAFGYTF
>TRBV7-6|TRBJ2-3|once|.
TGTGCCAGCAGCACCGGACAGGGTTACATCGGGGGGCACACAGATACGCAGTATTTT
CASSTGQGYIGGHTDTQYF
>TRBV9|TRBJ2-1|.|TRBD1
TGTGCCAGCAGCGTAGGGGGTCACGCGGGACAGGGGGACAATGAGCAGTTCTTC
CASSVGGHAGQGDNEQFF
>TRBV7-4|TRBJ1-2|once|.
TGTGCCAGCAGTGGAGGTCCTCCCCGGGGTGGGATCGGTGAGGATGGCTACACCTTC
CASSGGPPRGGIGEDGYTF
>TRBV4-3|TRBJ1-1|.|.
TGCGCCAGCAGCCAAGATCTGGGCCTGATGAACACTGAAGCTTTCTTT
CASSQDLGLMNTEAFF
>TRBV5-6|TRBJ2-5|.|TRBD2
TGTGCCAGCAGCACCCGGACTAGAGAAGAGACCCAGTACTTC
CASSTRTREETQYF
>TRBV12-5|TRBJ1-2|.|TRBD1
TGTGCTAGTGGTTTGCGTACATTGACAGGGGGCGAGGTGATGGGCTACACCTTC
CASGLRTLTGGEVMGYTF
>TRBV6-1|TRBJ1-6|.|TRBD1
TGTGCCAGCAGTGAAAGGAGGGGGCCAAATTCACCCCTCCACTTT
CASSERRGPNSPLHF
>TRBV10-3|TRBJ2-7|few|TRBD1
TGTGCCATCAGTGACAACCCTAGAAGACTTAACCGGGACAGGGAGTACTCCGAGCAGTACTTC
CAISDNPRRLNRDREYSEQYF
>TRBV9|TRBJ1-6|few|.
TGTGCCAGCAGCGTAGGCCCCAGCAACACTGACAGGAGGCGAGGTAATTCACCCCTCCACTTT
CASSVGPSNTDRRRGNSPLHF
>TRBV21-1|TRBJ1-5|.|.
TGTGCCAGCAGCTCCCTCGGGAGGGGACGGGCGAATCAGCCCCAGCATTTT
CASSSLGRGRANQPQHF
>TRBV19|TRBJ1-5|.|TRBD1
TGTGCCAGTACCCCAGGGGGGACCTTCAATCAGCCCCAGCATTTT
CASTPGGTFNQPQHF
>TRBV5-6|TRBJ1-3|.|.
TGTGCCAGCAGCTTGGGCTACGTACTTGGAAACACCATATATTTT
CASSLGYVLGNTIYF
>TRBV6-1|TRBJ1-1|.|TRBD1
TGTGCCAGCAGTGAACCAACAGGGGGGCGATCTGAAGCTTTCTTT
CASSEPTGGRSEAFF
>TRBV6-4|TRBJ2-1|.|.
TGTGCCAGCCTGACGTGGCGGGGACAGTACAATGAGCAGTTCTTC
CASLTWRGQYNEQFF
>TRBV28|TRBJ2-5|.|TRBD1
TGTGCCAGCAGTTTATTGGGGACAGATAATGAGACCCAGTACTTC
CASSLLGTDNETQYF
>TRBV5-1|TRBJ2-7|few|TRBD1
TGCGCCAGCAGCTCCGGACAGGGGGACTACGAGCAGTACTTC
CASSSGQGDYEQYF
>TRBV4-1|TRBJ1-5|.|.
TGCGCCAGCAGCCAAGAGTACAGGGGCAATCAGCCCCAGCATTTT
CASSQEYRGNQPQHF
>TRBV7-7|TRBJ1-1|.|.
TGTGCCAGCAGCTTTGCAGTTAACACTGAAGCTTTCTTT
CASSFAVNTEAFF
>TRBV10-3|TRBJ1-1|.|.
TGTGCCATCAGGGGGCCTCAAGACACTGAAGCTTTCTTT
CAIRGPQDTEAFF
>TRBV30|TRBJ2-7|.|TRBD1
TGTGCCTGGAGGGAACAGGGGGCTCGGGACGAGCAGTACTTC
CAWREQGARDEQYF
>TRBV6-5|TRBJ1-2|.|TRBD1
TGTGCCAGCAGTTACGCGAACCGGGACAGGGAGTATGGCTACACCTTC
CASSYANRDREYGYTF
>TRBV5-1|TRBJ2-7|.|TRBD1
TGCGCCAGCAACCGGGACAGCTCCTACGAGCAGTACTTC
CASNRDSSYEQYF
>TRBV5-8|TRBJ1-5|.|TRBD1
TGTGCCAGCAGACCTAAGGGACAGGGTGGGATGTATAGCAATCAGCCCCAGCATTTT
CASRPKGQGGMYSNQPQHF
>TRBV2|TRBJ1-2|.|.
TGTGCCAGCAGTGAAGTTCGGGGGGACTATGGCTACACCTTC
CASSEVRGDYGYTF
>TRBV28|TRBJ1-4|.|.
TGTGCCAGCGGGTTATCAGGGGTAAAACTGTTTTTT
CASGLSGVKLFF
>TRBV5-1|TRBJ2-3|.|.
TGCGCCAGCAGCTTGCCATCAGCAGATACGCAGTATTTT
CASSLPSADTQYF
>TRBV4-1|TRBJ2-3|.|TRBD2
TGCGCCAGCAGCCAAGATACTAGCGGGGGGTACCGCACAGATACGCAGTATTTT
CASSQDTSGGYRTDTQYF
>TRBV7-2|TRBJ2-5|.|TRBD2
TGTGCCAGCAGCCTGACTAGCTCGGAGACCCAGTACTTC
CASSLTSSETQYF
>TRBV29-1|TRBJ2-7|.|TRBD1
TGCAGCGCCTCCGGCCGGGACAGGGAAACGGGCGAGCAGTACTTC
CSASGRDRETGEQYF
>TRBV4-1|TRBJ1-6|few|.
TGCGCCAGCAGCCAAGACAGGGGTAAAAATTCACCCCTCCACTTT
CASSQDRGKNSPLHF
>TRBV5-1|TRBJ1-2|.|.
TGCGCCAGCAGCTTGGACAGGCTTTTAAGGGGCTACACCTTC
CASSLDRLLRGYTF
>TRBV19|TRBJ1-5|.|TRBD1
TGTGCCAGTAGCCCCCTTCAGGGGGCCGCTCAGCCCCAGCATTTT
CASSPLQGAAQPQHF
>TRBV7-9|TRBJ1-6|few|.
TGTGCCAGCAGCTCGGCCGAGGTAGCGGGGACTAATTCACCCCTCCACTTT
CASSSAEVAGTNSPLHF
>TRBV4-1|TRBJ1-2|.|TRBD1
TGCGCCAGCAGCCAAGAGGTCATACGACAGGGCTCTAATGGCTACACCTTC
CASSQEVIRQGSNGYTF
>TRBV7-9|TRBJ1-2|.|TRBD1
TGTGCCAGCACCCCCGGGACAGGTACAAAAGGGGGCTACACCTTC
CASTPGTGTKGGYTF
>TRBV27|TRBJ1-3|.|TRBD1
TGTGCCAGCAGCCTCAGGGGGCTAGATGGAAACACCATATATTTT
CASSLRGLDGNTIYF
>TRBV6-1|TRBJ1-2|.|.
TGTGCCAGCGAAAAGAGTGGCTACACCTTC
CASEKSGYTF
>TRBV6-5|TRBJ1-2|once|.
TGTGCCAGCAGTTACGAAGCCTACACCTTC
CASSYEAYTF
>TRBV7-9|TRBJ2-1|.|TRBD2
TGTGCCAGCAGCTGGCCATCGGAGCGGGGGGGCGTCAGTGAGCAGTTCTTC
CASSWPSERGGVSEQFF
>TRBV29-1|TRBJ1-1|.|TRBD1
TGCAGCGTTAACCGACAGGGGAATTTTGAAGCTTTCTTT
CSVNRQGNFEAFF
>TRBV19|TRBJ2-5|few|TRBD2
TGTGCCAGTAGTACAGCGACTAGCGGGGGGGAAGAGACCCAGTACTTC
CASSTATSGGEETQYF
>TRBV2|TRBJ1-4|.|.
TGTGCCAGCAGTGTAAGGAGCGCAACTAATGAAAAACTGTTTTTT
CASSVRSATNEKLFF
>TRBV2|TRBJ1-2|.|.
TGTGCCAGCAGTGAAGGCAGGGAAAATGGCTACACCTTC
CASSEGRENGYTF
>TRBV19|TRBJ1-1|.|.
TGTGCCAGTAGTATGGGGCTTAACACTGAAGCTTTCTTT
CASSMGLNTEAFF